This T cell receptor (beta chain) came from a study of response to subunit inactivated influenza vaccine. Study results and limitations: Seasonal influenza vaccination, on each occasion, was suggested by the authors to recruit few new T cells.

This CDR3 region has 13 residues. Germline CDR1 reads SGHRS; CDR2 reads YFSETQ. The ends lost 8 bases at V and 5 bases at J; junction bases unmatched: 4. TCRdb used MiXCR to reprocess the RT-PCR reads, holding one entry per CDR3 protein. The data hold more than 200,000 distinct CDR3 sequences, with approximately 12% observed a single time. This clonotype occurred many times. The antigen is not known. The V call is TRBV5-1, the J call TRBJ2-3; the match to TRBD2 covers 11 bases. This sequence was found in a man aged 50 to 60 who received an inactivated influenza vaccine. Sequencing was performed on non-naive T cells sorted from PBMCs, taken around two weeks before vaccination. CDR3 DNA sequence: TGCGCCAGTAGCGGGAGGGCCAAAGATACGCAGTATTTT. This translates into CASSGRAKDTQYF.